Sequencing of this T cell receptor beta chain was carried out in a study of cytomegalovirus exposure and HLA in healthy donors. Both 60 Vbeta primers and 13 Jbeta primers went into the PCR. TCRdb's copy holds only in-frame clones and misses some; the assay was immunoSEQ multiplex PCR. The sample consists of 100,000 to 150,000 clones, 81% of them appearing once. This CDR3 comprises 14 residues. V was cut by 5 bases and J by 6 bases, with 15 bases left in between. CDR1 is SGHTA, CDR2 FQGTGA, per germline. The specimen sequenced was PBMCs. The gene calls are TRBV7-3 and TRBJ2-3, with D possibly being TRBD2 (6 bases). The sequence came from a woman in her 30s in good health and CMV-seronegative. The CDR3 region has the DNA TGTGCCAGCAGCCTGGACTATACCACGGATACGCAGTATTTT. It is translated as CASSLDYTTDTQYF.